Below are 23 T cell receptor beta chains sequenced from a single sample in a study of blood T cells in healthy people across ages. PCR was performed a second time for about 7 to 12 cycles using a sample-barcoded 5' primer and a J-beta primer mix. TCRdb ran MiXCR on the 5' RACE reads and lists one entry per CDR3 protein. The sample includes approximately 1.5 million distinct CDR3 sequences, 42% of them seen just once. Material: blood. Receptors were obtained from a woman between 18 and 29 years old in good health.

The chain carries TRBV20-1 and TRBJ1-2, with D maybe TRBD1 (6 bases). Germline-derived CDR1 and CDR2 are DFQATT and SNEGSKA (reference sequence). This CDR3 region has 14 residues. The germline V and J ends were trimmed by 3 bases and 8 bases, with 19 bases remaining between them. The DNA for the CDR3 is TGCAGTGCTAGGAACAGGGAAACCGTCGGCGGCTACACCTTC. It encodes CSARNRETVGGYTF.

This clonotype was picked up many times. The chain employs TRBV12-3 or TRBV12-4 and TRBJ1-1; tentative D call: TRBD1 (5 bases). Deletions cut 1 base from V and 7 bases from J, with 13 bases between. This CDR3 is 14 amino acids long. CDR3 DNA: TGTGCCAGCAGTTTAGGGGCAGGGCAGGGTGAAGCTTTCTTT. Its translation is CASSLGAGQGEAFF.

The gene calls are TRBV10-3 and TRBJ2-3, with D possibly matching TRBD2 (5 bases). The CDR3 is 13 residues long. Trimming cost V 7 bases and J 6 bases, with 14 bases left between them. Germline V gives CDR1 ENHRY, CDR2 SYGVKD. CDR3 bases: TGTGCCATCAAGGTTAAGAGGGTCGATACGCAGTATTTT. It is translated as CAIKVKRVDTQYF.

This clonotype occurred a few times. The chain couples TRBV7-8 to TRBJ1-1; possible D gene TRBD1, 5 bases. Trimming took off 4 bases at V and 3 bases at J, with 15 bases between the two ends. Germline CDR1 and CDR2: SGHVS and FQNEAQ. The CDR3 is 15 residues long. The CDR3 here is CASSSGRVSYTEAFF. For the CDR3, the DNA is TGTGCCAGCAGCTCGGGCAGGGTTTCGTACACTGAAGCTTTCTTT.

At least ten counts were recorded for this clonotype. This chain joins TRBV12-3 or TRBV12-4 and TRBJ2-5; 10 bases are shared with TRBD2. The ends lost 4 bases at V and 3 bases at J; junction bases unmatched: 14. This CDR3 is 18 amino acids long. This chain's CDR3 is CASSSLGFSGGSEETQYF. The CDR3 coding sequence is TGTGCCAGCAGTTCTCTCGGGTTTAGCGGGGGGTCGGAAGAGACCCAGTACTTC.

A few counts support this clonotype. The J gene is TRBJ1-5, the V gene TRBV2, with D unclear. Trimming shortened V by 6 bases and J by 6 bases, and 15 bases separated the two germline ends. Per germline, CDR1 SNHLY and CDR2 FYNNEI. This CDR3 contains 14 residues. The CDR3 sequence: CASRDHKGSQPQHF. Here the CDR3 DNA reads TGTGCCAGCAGGGACCACAAGGGAAGTCAGCCCCAGCATTTT.

This clonotype was recorded a few times. The chain has TRBV20-1 and TRBJ2-1; D is ambiguous. V was shortened by 4 bases and J by 7 bases, with 8 bases between the two germline ends. Per germline, CDR1 DFQATT and CDR2 SNEGSKA (reference sequence). The CDR3 runs to 11 residues. CDR3 nucleotides: TGCAGTGCTATACTCCTTAATGAGCAGTTCTTC. Protein: CSAILLNEQFF.

There are many counts of this clonotype. This sequence joins TRBV29-1 and TRBJ2-7; the match to TRBD1 covers 7 bases. CDR1 and CDR2 (germline): SQVTM, ANQGSEA. The CDR3 runs 13 residues. V shed 6 bases and J 3 bases; nucleotides not matched to a gene: 8. The CDR3: CSVRTGKDYEQYF. In DNA form, the CDR3 reads TGCAGCGTACGGACAGGAAAGGACTACGAGCAGTACTTC.

The CDR3 sequence is CASSLASGMEETQYF. The CDR3 nucleotides read TGCGCCAGCAGCTTGGCTAGCGGGATGGAAGAGACCCAGTACTTC. The chain links TRBV5-1 to TRBJ2-5, with 9 bases identical to TRBD2. From germline, CDR1 is SGHRS and CDR2 YFSETQ. Germline trimming cut 0 bases from V and 3 bases from J; bases unmatched to any gene: 3. There are 15 residues in the CDR3.

Concerning this clonotype: A read error may be the cause here, since a much bigger clone is one base away. The CDR3 DNA sequence: TGTGCCAGCACCAAATACAATGAGCAGTTCTTC. Translation gives CASTKYNEQFF. The chain is built from TRBV7-8 and TRBJ2-1; unclear D gene. The CDR3 is 11 residues long. Germline CDR1 SGHVS, CDR2 FQNEAQ. V was clipped by 7 bases and J by 4 bases, with 5 bases between them.

Concerning this clonotype itself: Germline and junction disagree at one end, which may indicate a read error. The chain has TRBV20-1 and TRBJ2-2, with 9 nucleotides matching TRBD1. The CDR3 is 13 amino acids. Germline CDR1 DFQATT, CDR2 SNEGSKA (reference sequence). Here the CDR3 DNA reads TGCTGTGCTGGGGACAGGGCCACCGGGGAGCTGTTTTTT. It specifies CCAGDRATGELFF.

The chain joins TRBV5-1 to TRBJ2-1; D is unresolved. Trimming left V 2 bases short and J 4 bases short, with 13 bases between. In germline, CDR1 is SGHRS, CDR2 YFSETQ. The CDR3 consists of 15 residues. For the CDR3, the DNA is TGCGCCAGCAGCTTCGTCTACCGGAATTACAATGAGCAGTTCTTC. It encodes CASSFVYRNYNEQFF.

The chain is built from TRBV15 and TRBJ1-1; D is possibly TRBD1 (6 bases). V gave up 5 bases and J gave up 4 bases, with 20 bases separating them. The CDR3 has 16 residues. Germline CDR1 reads LNHNV; CDR2 reads YYDKDF (reference sequence). The CDR3 nucleotides are TGTGCCACCAGCGCCCTTTACGTCCGAGGGGGCACTGAAGCTTTCTTT. This sequence encodes CATSALYVRGGTEAFF.

The CDR3 DNA is TGTGCCAGCAGGCGGACAGTCCCTCTAGCTTTCTTT. Translation: CASRRTVPLAFF. This chain joins TRBV2 and TRBJ1-1, with D possibly being TRBD1 (6 bases). Trimming shortened V by 6 bases and J by 10 bases, and 15 bases separated the two germline ends. The CDR3 totals 12 residues. Germline V gene lookup returns CDR1 SNHLY and CDR2 FYNNEI.

The V gene is TRBV27, the J gene TRBJ1-1, with D hard to call. The CDR3 runs to 15 residues. Trimming removed 5 bases at V and 6 bases at J, with 19 bases between. The germline CDR1 and CDR2 sequences are MNHEY and SMNVEV (reference sequence). The chain's CDR3 is CASSDRVREVAEAFF. In nucleotides, the CDR3 is TGTGCCAGCAGTGACCGGGTCAGAGAGGTGGCTGAAGCTTTCTTT.

The gene calls are TRBV7-2 and TRBJ2-1; D is ambiguous. V dropped 5 bases and J dropped 3 bases, with 14 bases sitting between them. The CDR3 runs to 15 residues. The V gene's germline CDR1 is SGHTA and CDR2 FQGNSA. CDR3 amino acids: CASSPLSRYYNEQFF. The CDR3 coding sequence is TGTGCCAGCAGCCCGCTGAGTCGATACTACAATGAGCAGTTCTTC.

The V and J genes are TRBV7-4 and TRBJ2-5; a weak D match, TRBD1 (6 bases). The DNA end is more similar to TRBJ2-7, so the J call may be wrong. The CDR3 has 15 residues. Per the germline V gene, CDR1 is SGHVT and CDR2 is SQSDAQ. CDR3 sequence reads: CASSLGRGFLYEQYF. CDR3 coding DNA: TGTGCCAGCAGCTTAGGAAGGGGGTTTCTCTACGAGCAGTACTTC.

This chain links TRBV20-1 with TRBJ2-4, with D maybe TRBD2 (6 bases). This CDR3 comprises 16 residues. V lost 3 bases, J lost 1 base, and 16 bases lay in between. Germline V gives CDR1 DFQATT, CDR2 SNEGSKA (reference sequence). For the CDR3, the DNA is TGCAGTGCTAGCTTCGCGGGGTTCGTGGCCAAAAACATTCAGTACTTC. This sequence encodes CSASFAGFVAKNIQYF.

The chain recombines TRBV29-1 with TRBJ2-5; TRBD1 aligns across 7 bases. V was clipped by 4 bases and J by 7 bases; unmatched bases: 6. Germline-derived CDR1 and CDR2 are SQVTM and ANQGSEA. The CDR3 contains 12 residues. In DNA form, the CDR3 reads TGCAGCGTTGGGGGGACAGCCAGGACCCAGTACTTC. Its protein is CSVGGTARTQYF. Together with reference TRBV29-1 and TRBJ2-5, the CDR3 gives the full variable domain: SAVISQKPSRDICQRGTSLTIQCQVDSQVTMMFWYRQQPGQSLTLIATANQGSEATYESGFVIDKFPISRPNLTFSTLTVSNMSPEDSSIYLCSVGGTARTQYFGPGTRLLVL.

The chain employs TRBV6-2 or TRBV6-3 and TRBJ2-5, with unresolved D. Germline values: CDR1 MNHEY, CDR2 SVGEGT. The CDR3 loop spans 14 amino acids. Trimming shortened V by 2 bases and J by 2 bases, and 9 bases separated the two germline ends. CDR3 DNA: TGTGCCAGCAGTTACGAAGCGCCTCAAGAGACCCAGTACTTC. Its translation is CASSYEAPQETQYF.

This clonotype was counted a few times. V is TRBV9 and J is TRBJ2-1, with a possible D match to TRBD1 (5 bases). This CDR3 is 14 amino acids long. Trimming pared 8 bases from V and 0 bases from J, leaving 12 bases between. Germline V CDR1 and CDR2: SGDLS, YYNGEE. The CDR3 DNA reads TGTGCCAGTAGACAGATCAGCTCCTACAATGAGCAGTTCTTC. As protein: CASRQISSYNEQFF.

The chain carries TRBV7-2 and TRBJ2-7; D may be TRBD1 (5 bases). Germline V gives CDR1 SGHTA, CDR2 FQGNSA. This CDR3 is 14 amino acids long. Trimming left V 5 bases short and J 2 bases short, with 13 bases between. The CDR3 DNA sequence: TGTGCCAGCAGCCCCAGGGCGTACCCCTACGAGCAGTACTTC. It codes for CASSPRAYPYEQYF.

This clonotype was counted only a few times. As DNA, the CDR3 is TGTGCCAGCAGCTTATCCCGGGACAGCACGACCCAGTACTTC. It codes for CASSLSRDSTTQYF. The V gene is TRBV7-2, the J gene TRBJ2-5, with 7 bases identical to TRBD1. CDR1 and CDR2 (germline): SGHTA, FQGNSA. The CDR3 is 14 residues long. V was clipped by 2 bases and J by 7 bases; unmatched bases: 7.